A selection of T cell receptor beta chains follows, all from one sample in a study of tumor-infiltrating lymphocytes in localized non-small cell lung cancer. Sequenced by immunoSEQ multiplex PCR; TCRdb stores in-frame clones only, minus some. This table has about 16,000 clones, around 75% appearing once. Sequencing used lung tumor tissue. The receptors derive from a human donor with non-small cell lung cancer. Each CDR3 is given with its conserved first and last residue. D genes are given only for firm matches. Only part of the rows carry a size: once, few, many, or a class if the clone is expanded.

j_call v_call d_call clone_size cdr3_length cdr3_aa cdr3_nt
TRBJ1-1 TRBV7-9 TRBD1 NA 15 CASSLSQGINTEAFF TGTGCCAGCAGCTTATCACAGGGGATCAACACTGAAGCTTTCTTT
TRBJ1-2 TRBV1 NA NA 17 CTSSQGGQGMNSSGYTF TGCACCAGCAGCCAAGGCGGACAGGGCATGAACTCCTCCGGCTACACCTTC
TRBJ1-2 TRBV7-2 TRBD1 NA 15 CASSFPGQGAGGYTF TGTGCCAGCAGCTTCCCGGGACAGGGGGCAGGTGGCTACACCTTC
TRBJ1-4 TRBV9 NA NA 16 CASSEAGGETNEKLFF TGTGCCAGCAGCGAGGCGGGGGGGGAAACTAATGAAAAACTGTTTTTT
TRBJ1-5 TRBV2 NA NA 15 CASKLGGFDNQPQHF TGTGCCAGCAAGCTGGGGGGATTTGACAATCAGCCCCAGCATTTT
TRBJ1-4 TRBV10-2 TRBD1 NA 13 CASSVGTAEKLFF TGCGCCAGCAGTGTGGGGACAGCGGAAAAACTGTTTTTT
TRBJ2-1 TRBV18 TRBD2 NA 18 CASSKRTSGSWRDNEQFF TGTGCCAGCTCAAAAAGGACTAGCGGGAGTTGGAGGGACAATGAGCAGTTCTTC
TRBJ2-7 TRBV5-1 NA NA 16 CASSLGVPWQGAEQYF TGCGCCAGCAGCTTGGGAGTGCCCTGGCAGGGTGCCGAGCAGTACTTC
TRBJ2-1 TRBV19 TRBD2 medium-sized 16 CASSSRSGSSYNEQFF TGTGCCAGTAGTAGCCGTAGCGGGAGCTCCTACAATGAGCAGTTCTTC
TRBJ1-4 TRBV27 NA NA 14 CASRPQQGYEKLFF TGTGCCAGCAGACCCCAACAGGGATATGAAAAACTGTTTTTT
TRBJ2-3 TRBV6-1 NA NA 12 CASTARTDTQYF TGTGCCAGCACTGCGCGCACAGATACGCAGTATTTT
TRBJ1-2 TRBV27 NA NA 13 CASHSDRDYGYTF TGTGCCAGTCATTCGGACAGAGACTATGGCTACACCTTC
TRBJ1-3 TRBV4-2 NA NA 14 CASSHTGTGNTIYF TGTGCCAGCAGCCATACAGGGACTGGAAACACCATATATTTT
TRBJ2-7 TRBV5-4 TRBD1 NA 15 CASSSGTGPSYEQYF TGTGCCAGCAGCTCTGGGACAGGGCCATCCTACGAGCAGTACTTC
TRBJ2-3 TRBV5-5 NA once 16 CASSLAAWATKDTQYF TGTGCCAGCAGCTTGGCGGCTTGGGCCACAAAGGATACGCAGTATTTT
TRBJ2-2 TRBV9 TRBD1 NA 16 CASSVGGTVTIGELFF TGTGCCAGCAGCGTAGGTGGGACAGTGACCATCGGGGAGCTGTTTTTT
TRBJ2-2 TRBV5-1 TRBD2 NA 16 CASSPGTSGNTGELFF TGCGCCAGCAGCCCCGGGACTAGCGGGAACACCGGGGAGCTGTTTTTT
TRBJ2-5 TRBV4-2 TRBD2 NA 12 CASNRAGGTQYF TGTGCCAGCAATCGAGCGGGGGGGACCCAGTACTTC
TRBJ2-1 TRBV5-1 NA NA 15 CASSLALILSNEQFF TGCGCCAGCAGCCTGGCCCTAATTCTGAGCAATGAGCAGTTCTTC
TRBJ2-2 TRBV9 TRBD1 NA 18 CASSVHGRGQGRTGELFF TGTGCCAGCAGCGTACACGGAAGGGGACAGGGGAGGACCGGGGAGCTGTTTTTT
TRBJ2-1 TRBV10-2 TRBD2 NA 12 CASSQLAGEQFF TGCGCCAGCAGCCAACTAGCGGGAGAGCAGTTCTTC
TRBJ1-1 TRBV5-1 NA NA 14 CASSGKDGGIEAFF TGCGCCAGCAGCGGGAAGGACGGTGGGATTGAAGCTTTCTTT
TRBJ1-5 TRBV7-2 NA NA 14 CASSLAQVNQPQHF TGTGCCAGCAGCTTAGCACAGGTCAATCAGCCCCAGCATTTT
TRBJ1-2 TRBV7-2 NA NA 13 CASSPFEGGGYTF TGTGCCAGCAGCCCATTCGAGGGTGGCGGCTACACCTTC
TRBJ2-2 TRBV11-2 NA NA 14 CASSPTGYDGELFF TGTGCCAGCAGCCCTACGGGGTATGACGGGGAGCTGTTTTTT
TRBJ1-1 TRBV5-6 TRBD1 large 12 CASSWGDRVAFF TGTGCCAGCAGCTGGGGAGACAGGGTCGCTTTCTTT
TRBJ2-1 TRBV29-1 TRBD1 NA 12 CSVDRGHSEQFF TGCAGCGTTGATAGGGGGCACAGTGAGCAGTTCTTC
TRBJ1-3 TRBV7-2 NA NA 12 CASSFAQGTIYF TGTGCCAGCAGCTTCGCTCAGGGCACCATATATTTT